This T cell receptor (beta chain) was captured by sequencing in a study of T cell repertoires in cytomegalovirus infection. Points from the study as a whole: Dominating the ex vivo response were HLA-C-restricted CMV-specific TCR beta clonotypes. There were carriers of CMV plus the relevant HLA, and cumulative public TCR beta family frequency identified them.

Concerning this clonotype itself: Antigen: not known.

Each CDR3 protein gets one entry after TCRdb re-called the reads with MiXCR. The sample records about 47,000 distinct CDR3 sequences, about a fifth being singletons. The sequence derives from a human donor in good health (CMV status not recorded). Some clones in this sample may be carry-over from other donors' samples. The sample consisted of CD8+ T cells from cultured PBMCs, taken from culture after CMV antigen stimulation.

The CDR3 sequence: CASSPAPTYEQYF. The CDR3 coding sequence is TGTGCCAGCAGCCCAGCGCCGACCTACGAGCAGTACTTC. The chain joins TRBV5-6 to TRBJ2-7; D not resolved. The CDR3 runs to 13 residues. V was cut by 4 bases and J by 2 bases, with 10 bases left in between. Germline V lookup: CDR1 SGHDT, CDR2 YYEEEE.